This T cell receptor (beta chain) was identified in a study of blood T cell repertoires in COVID-19. Study background: The samples span acute and convalescent COVID-19 from the United States, Italy and Spain. PBMCs, B-cell-depleted T cells, or T cells provided the cDNA or gDNA that made up the material.

Trimming took 2 bases from V and 8 from J; bases not matched to a gene: 5. Germline CDR1 and CDR2: SGHRS and YFSETQ. The CDR3 spans 13 residues. Followed over time, Seattle patients had been enrolled while infection was active. In the source study's methods: Reference gene primer amplification in the assay estimated nucleated cell counts. TCRdb keeps only in-frame clones here, not all; method: immunoSEQ multiplex PCR. V and J calls and clone size follow that table, whereas D and trimming were derived from the DNA. There are more than 150,000 clones in the sample; 94% occur only once, and approximately 0.69% lies in the top ten.

The TCR sequence derives from a man aged 25 to 45 with COVID-19, enrolled during active disease. Sequencing was carried out using peripheral blood. The chain is built from TRBV5-1 and TRBJ1-2, with TRBD1 identical over 8 bases. Written as DNA, the CDR3 is TGCGCCAGCAGCTTTGACAGGGGAGGCGGCTACACCTTC. Translated, it gives CASSFDRGGGYTF. The full variable domain, completed using reference TRBV5-1 and TRBJ1-2, is KAGVTQTPRYLIKTRGQQVTLSCSPISGHRSVSWYQQTPGQGLQFLFEYFSETQRNKGNFPGRFSGRQFSNSRSEMNVSTLELGDSALYLCASSFDRGGGYTFGSGTRLTVV.